The source of this T cell receptor beta chain is a study of regulatory T cells in long-lasting Graves disease. In this sample, this clonotype turned up once. What it recognizes is unknown. This may come from a read error, since a much larger clone is one base off. Noted time point: persistent/refractory GD, antithyroid drugs over 5 years with positive TRAb. Extracted PBMC RNA gave rise to the TCR library. The diagnosis of Graves' disease used American Thyroid Association guidelines. EDTA tubes received 7.5 to 9 milliliters of collected peripheral blood. This CDR3 is built from 17 residues. CDR1 and CDR2 (germline): SQVTM, ANQGSEA. Trimming pared 0 bases from V and 0 bases from J, leaving 17 bases between. General study results and limits: Persistent cases of Graves' showed reduced TCR diversity relative to newly diagnosed patients.

Both iRepertoire HTBI primers and Arm-PCR of CDR3 regions were used to build the TCR beta libraries. TCRdb called the multiplex PCR reads again in MiXCR, with one record for every CDR3 protein. This table holds around 450,000 distinct CDR3 sequences, 20% to 25% found once. The clonotype originates from a female donor with Graves disease. Specimen: peripheral blood mononuclear cells (PBMCs), collected when the disease was refractory, from a patient treated with antithyroid drugs. This chain links TRBV29-1 with TRBJ1-1; D unresolved. The CDR3, as DNA: TGCAGCGTTGAAGATCTGCGACGGGGTTGGATGAACACTGAAGCTTTCTTT. Translating it yields CSVEDLRRGWMNTEAFF. The complete variable domain, with remaining parts taken from reference TRBV29-1 and TRBJ1-1, reads SAVISQKPSRDICQRGTSLTIQCQVDSQVTMMFWYRQQPGQSLTLIATANQGSEATYESGFVIDKFPISRPNLTFSTLTVSNMSPEDSSIYLCSVEDLRRGWMNTEAFFGQGTRLTVV.